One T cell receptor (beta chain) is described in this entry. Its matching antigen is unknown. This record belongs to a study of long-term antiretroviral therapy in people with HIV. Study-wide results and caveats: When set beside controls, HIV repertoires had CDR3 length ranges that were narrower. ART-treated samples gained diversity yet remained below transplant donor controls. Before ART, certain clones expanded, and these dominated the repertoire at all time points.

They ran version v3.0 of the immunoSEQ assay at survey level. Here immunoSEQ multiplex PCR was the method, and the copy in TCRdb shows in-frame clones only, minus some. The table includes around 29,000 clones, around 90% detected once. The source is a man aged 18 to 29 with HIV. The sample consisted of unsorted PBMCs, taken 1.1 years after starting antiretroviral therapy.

The CDR3 bases are TGTGCCAGCAGTCCCACCCCGGGGGAGCAGTACTTC. Translation: CASSPTPGEQYF. The rearrangement uses TRBV28 and TRBJ2-7; D might be TRBD2 (5 bases). The CDR3 loop spans 12 amino acids. Trimming removed 5 bases at V and 7 bases at J, with 12 bases between. Per germline, CDR1 MDHEN and CDR2 SYDVKM.